This TCR beta chain was identified in a study of cytomegalovirus exposure and HLA in healthy donors. On this clone: Its antigen is currently unknown.

Study-wide points: For cytomegalovirus status, the classifier reportedly gave diagnoses with high specificity and sensitivity. Researchers had no immune exposure information except CMV serostatus available. Cytomegalovirus association was listed for under 200 TCR beta chains.

While unrecorded immune exposures were likely, the donors were nominally healthy when sampled. The primer mix had 60 Vbeta and 13 Jbeta primers. The table came from immunoSEQ multiplex PCR; TCRdb's copy has only in-frame clones and leaves some out. Its table lists 100,000 to 150,000 clones. V dropped 3 bases and J dropped 6; count of bases not matched to a gene: 5. Germline V gene sequence: CDR1 LNHNV, CDR2 YYDKDF (reference sequence). CDR3 length: 14 residues. Material: PBMCs. This chain joins TRBV15 and TRBJ1-1; TRBD1 matches at 9 bases. This receptor was taken from a man younger than 35 in good health and CMV-seronegative. The CDR3 nucleotides are TGTGCCACCAGCAGGACAGGGGGAAGTGCTGAAGCTTTCTTT. Its protein is CATSRTGGSAEAFF.